This passage covers 21 T cell receptor beta chains from one sample sequenced in a study of blood T cell repertoires in COVID-19. Assay: immunoSEQ multiplex PCR; the TCRdb copy retains only in-frame clones and omits some. The sample contains 150,000 to 200,000 clones, roughly 80% of which appear only once. Input material: peripheral blood. The receptors shown here come from a man aged 55 to 70 with acute or convalescent COVID-19.

The V gene is TRBV7-2, the J gene TRBJ2-1; the D gene is possibly TRBD1 (5 bases). This CDR3 is 14 amino acids long. Germline V gives CDR1 SGHTA, CDR2 FQGNSA. Trimming removed 2 bases at V and 6 bases at J, with 11 bases between. The DNA of the CDR3 is TGTGCCAGCAGCTTAAGGCAGGGAAGCAATGAGCAGTTCTTC. Encoded protein: CASSLRQGSNEQFF.

In its sample, this clone was seen once. The chain has TRBV6-6 and TRBJ2-7, with 7 bases that match TRBD1. CDR1 is MNHNY and CDR2 is SVGAGI in the germline V gene (reference sequence). V gave up 5 bases and J gave up 0 bases; unmatched junction bases: 7. The CDR3 consists of 15 residues. The CDR3 sequence is CASSGQARSSYEQYF. CDR3 coding DNA: TGTGCCAGCAGTGGACAGGCCCGAAGCTCCTACGAGCAGTACTTC.

The chain recombines TRBV6-5 with TRBJ2-7; a weak D match, TRBD1 (5 bases). The germline CDR1 and CDR2 sequences are MNHEY and SVGAGI. The V and J ends lost 7 bases and 0 bases respectively, with 16 bases between them. The CDR3 extends over 15 amino acids. The CDR3 DNA reads as TGTGCCAGCACCGTGACAGCCAAAAACTCCTACGAGCAGTACTTC. Amino acids: CASTVTAKNSYEQYF.

This clone was seen once. Other nucleotide sequences from this sample produce the same CDR3. The V gene is TRBV30, the J gene TRBJ2-7, with no clear D. CDR1 and CDR2 (germline): GTSNPN, SVGIG (reference sequence). CDR3 length: 13 residues. The V gene lost 0 bases and the J gene lost 1 base, with 7 bases spanning the gap. The CDR3 is CAWSVGGSYEQYF. CDR3 nucleotides: TGTGCCTGGAGTGTAGGCGGATCCTACGAGCAGTACTTC.

Notes on this clone: The identical CDR3 is also encoded by other nucleotide sequences in the sample. The chain uses TRBV19 and TRBJ2-1; 8 bases agree with TRBD2. The V gene's germline CDR1 is LNHDA and CDR2 SQIVND (reference sequence). J was trimmed by 4 bases and V by 4 bases; bases with no gene match: 3. The length of the CDR3 is 14 residues. The chain's CDR3 is CASSSGGPYNEQFF. As DNA, the CDR3 is TGTGCCAGTAGTAGCGGGGGGCCTTACAATGAGCAGTTCTTC.

The rearrangement joins TRBV6-5 to TRBJ1-2, with 9 positions matching TRBD1. The germline gives CDR1 MNHEY, CDR2 SVGAGI. V was pared by 2 bases and J by 5 bases, with 6 bases of the junction left unmatched. The CDR3 contains 15 residues. CDR3: CASSYEGTGYYGYTF. The CDR3 DNA is TGTGCCAGCAGTTACGAGGGGACAGGGTATTATGGCTACACCTTC.

The chain's CDR3 is CASSQAVSFGGPVYGYTF. The DNA of the CDR3 is TGTGCCAGCAGCCAAGCGGTATCTTTTGGCGGCCCAGTCTATGGCTACACCTTC. This chain links TRBV3-1 (or the pseudogene TRBV3-2) with TRBJ1-2; D is ambiguous. Germline V gives CDR1 LGHDT, CDR2 YNNKEL (reference sequence). The CDR3 spans 18 residues. V lost 1 base and J lost 4, with 22 bases in between.

The chain carries TRBV27 and TRBJ2-1; 9 nucleotides align to TRBD2. Germline assignment: CDR1 MNHEY and CDR2 SMNVEV (reference sequence). J was trimmed by 8 bases and V by 8 bases; bases with no gene match: 13. CDR3 length: 15 residues. In nucleotides, the CDR3 is TGTGCCAGCGTACCCCTTCTAGCGGGGCGCCATGAGCAGTTCTTC. This codes for CASVPLLAGRHEQFF.

This chain uses TRBV7-9 with TRBJ1-1, with TRBD1 matching over 7 bases. V lost 5 bases, J lost 1 base, and 7 bases stayed unmatched. The germline gives CDR1 SEHNR, CDR2 FQNEAQ (reference sequence). The CDR3 runs 15 residues. This chain's CDR3 is CASSPRQGRNTEAFF. The CDR3 coding sequence is TGTGCCAGCAGCCCCCGACAGGGACGGAACACTGAAGCTTTCTTT.

This chain joins TRBV29-1 and TRBJ1-2; TRBD1 matches 9 bases. This CDR3 contains 13 residues. The germline CDR1 and CDR2 sequences are SQVTM and ANQGSEA. Germline trimming cut 7 bases from V and 3 bases from J; bases unmatched to any gene: 6. The CDR3 protein is CSARQGGDYGYTF. Here the CDR3 DNA reads TGCAGCGCCCGACAGGGGGGCGACTATGGCTACACCTTC. Based on the CDR3 plus reference TRBV29-1 and TRBJ1-2, the full variable domain is SAVISQKPSRDICQRGTSLTIQCQVDSQVTMMFWYRQQPGQSLTLIATANQGSEATYESGFVIDKFPISRPNLTFSTLTVSNMSPEDSSIYLCSARQGGDYGYTFGSGTRLTVV.

V is TRBV7-2 and J is TRBJ2-5; perhaps TRBD2 as D (6 bases). Germline values: CDR1 SGHTA, CDR2 FQGNSA. The V end was cut by 2 bases, the J end by 5 bases, with 15 bases between. The CDR3 length is 15 residues. The DNA for the CDR3 is TGTGCCAGCAGCTTAAGATCTAGCGCTGCGGAGACCCAGTACTTC. This sequence encodes CASSLRSSAAETQYF.

The chain is built from TRBV19 and TRBJ1-1, with 9 bases matching TRBD1. Germline V gene sequence: CDR1 LNHDA, CDR2 SQIVND (reference sequence). This CDR3 is built from 14 residues. V was pared by 5 bases and J by 3 bases, with 4 bases of the junction left unmatched. The CDR3 DNA reads TGTGCCAGTAGTCCTCGGACAGGGGACACTGAAGCTTTCTTT. Translated: CASSPRTGDTEAFF.

The rearrangement uses TRBV11-2 and TRBJ1-1, with 9 positions matching TRBD1. J gave up 0 bases and V 5 bases, and 10 bases lay outside the gene matches. From germline, CDR1 is SGHAT and CDR2 FQNNGV. The CDR3 totals 17 residues. Written as DNA, the CDR3 is TGTGCCAGCAGCCCCGGGACAGGGTTGGGGATGAACACTGAAGCTTTCTTT. Protein: CASSPGTGLGMNTEAFF.

The V gene is TRBV3-1 (or the pseudogene TRBV3-2), the J gene TRBJ2-3; 8 nucleotides align to TRBD2. CDR3 size: 16 residues. V dropped 5 bases and J dropped 2; count of bases not matched to a gene: 9. Germline V gene lookup returns CDR1 LGHDT and CDR2 YNNKEL (reference sequence). CDR3 coding DNA: TGTGCCAGCAGCAACTGGCGGGGGGCTTCCACAGATACGCAGTATTTT. Protein sequence: CASSNWRGASTDTQYF.

The J gene is TRBJ2-3, the V gene TRBV25-1; D may be TRBD2 (5 bases). The CDR3 totals 14 residues. Germline V gene data show CDR1 as MGHDK and CDR2 as SYGVNS. V lost 8 bases and J lost 2, with 14 bases in between. Here the CDR3 reads CASPPEGPTDTQYF. DNA for the CDR3: TGTGCCAGCCCCCCTGAGGGCCCCACAGATACGCAGTATTTT. Full variable domain (outside the CDR3, taken from reference TRBV25-1 and TRBJ2-3): EADIYQTPRYLVIGTGKKITLECSQTMGHDKMYWYQQDPGMELHLIHYSYGVNSTEKGDLSSESTVSRIRTEHFPLTLESARPSHTSQYLCASPPEGPTDTQYFGPGTRLTVL.

This chain joins TRBV4-2 and TRBJ2-7; TRBD2 might be the D (5 bases). The length of the CDR3 is 15 residues. Germline V lookup: CDR1 LGHNA, CDR2 YNFKEQ. Trimming took 1 base from V and 6 from J, leaving 16 bases between them. The CDR3 nucleotides are TGTGCCAGCAGCCAAGCTGTATCGGACTCCCTCGAGCAGTACTTC. Its translation: CASSQAVSDSLEQYF.

The sample holds a few counts of this clone. The CDR3 bases are TGCGCCAGCAGCTTGGACCCCCCTGGACAGGCAGGAACAGATACGCAGTATTTT. Translation gives CASSLDPPGQAGTDTQYF. This chain uses TRBV5-1 with TRBJ2-3, with 7 positions matching TRBD1. V trimming: 0 bases; J trimming: 3 bases; junction bases outside the gene matches: 13. Germline loops: CDR1 SGHRS, CDR2 YFSETQ. The CDR3 runs to 18 residues.

The chain has TRBV18 and TRBJ2-3, with TRBD2 identical over 9 bases. The CDR3 consists of 16 residues. Trimming took 2 bases from V and 2 from J; bases not matched to a gene: 5. The V gene's germline CDR1 is KGHSH and CDR2 LQKENI. This CDR3 reads CASSPAGGRVTDTQYF. CDR3 nucleotides: TGTGCCAGCTCACCAGCGGGGGGGCGGGTCACAGATACGCAGTATTTT.

The V and J genes are TRBV5-4 and TRBJ1-1; D possibly corresponds to TRBD1 (6 bases). V was clipped by 5 bases and J by 7 bases, with 15 bases between them. CDR1 is SGHNT and CDR2 is YYREEE in the germline V gene (reference sequence). This CDR3 spans 13 amino acids. The CDR3 sequence is CASSQDRHLEAFF. The CDR3 nucleotides read TGTGCCAGCAGTCAAGACAGGCATCTTGAAGCTTTCTTT.

The V gene is TRBV6-1, the J gene TRBJ2-7; D is perhaps TRBD1 (5 bases). CDR3 size: 11 residues. Trimming took 3 bases from V and 7 from J, leaving 7 bases between them. The germline gives CDR1 MNHNS, CDR2 SASEGT. As DNA, the CDR3 is TGTGCCAGCAGTGAGTGGACAGAGCAGTACTTC. Translated, it gives CASSEWTEQYF.

V is TRBV7-8 and J is TRBJ1-1; D is unresolved. Germline CDR1 SGHVS, CDR2 FQNEAQ. The V end was cut by 2 bases, the J end by 7 bases, with 8 bases between. The CDR3 consists of 12 residues. CDR3 sequence reads: CASSLQDYEAFF. The DNA for the CDR3 is TGTGCCAGCAGCTTACAGGACTATGAAGCTTTCTTT.